Given below is one T cell receptor beta chain in context. The data stem from a study of control samples from healthy donors and cancer patients. The data were produced by immunoSEQ multiplex PCR, yet TCRdb's version contains in-frame clones alone and is incomplete. Of 150,000 to 200,000 clones detected, roughly 91% appear once; the ten largest clones hold approximately 1.5%. Trimming cost V 2 bases and J 3 bases, with 7 bases left between them. Germline V lookup: CDR1 MRHNA, CDR2 SNTAGT. This CDR3 spans 14 amino acids. The receptor was isolated from a woman in her 30s in good health. What was sequenced was blood. The chain recombines TRBV6-4 with TRBJ1-4; TRBD1 is a possible D gene (5 bases). CDR3 coding DNA: TGTGCCAGCAGTGACAGGGGCGCTAATGAAAAACTGTTTTTT. Amino acids: CASSDRGANEKLFF.